This TCR beta chain was sequenced for a study of T cells in Graves' hyperthyroidism and ophthalmopathy. Findings and limits, study-wide: Blood also showed most of the thyroid clonotypes that were expanded above 0.001.

This clonotype was counted many times. Its antigen is undetermined. On the basis of clinical symptoms, serum thyroxine and TRAb, thyroid ultrasound and orbital computed tomography, diagnoses were made. The investigators amplified TCR beta CDR3 regions from RNA transcripts. Initially, a first-round RT-PCR of the TCR CDR3 employed the HTBI primer set. TCRdb called the multiplex PCR reads again in MiXCR, with one record for every CDR3 protein. Of some 300,000 distinct CDR3 sequences in the sample, roughly 13% were seen once. The length of the CDR3 is 16 residues. CDR1 and CDR2 from the germline V gene are SGHVS and FQNEAQ. V trimming: 2 bases; J trimming: 7 bases; junction bases outside the gene matches: 10.

Sequenced input: blood. The TCR was taken from a middle-aged woman with Graves' hyperthyroidism. This sequence joins TRBV7-8 and TRBJ1-4; 7 positions match TRBD1. The CDR3, as DNA: TGTGCCAGCAGCTTAAACGCAGGGGGAGGTGGTGAAAAACTGTTTTTT. It is translated as CASSLNAGGGGEKLFF.